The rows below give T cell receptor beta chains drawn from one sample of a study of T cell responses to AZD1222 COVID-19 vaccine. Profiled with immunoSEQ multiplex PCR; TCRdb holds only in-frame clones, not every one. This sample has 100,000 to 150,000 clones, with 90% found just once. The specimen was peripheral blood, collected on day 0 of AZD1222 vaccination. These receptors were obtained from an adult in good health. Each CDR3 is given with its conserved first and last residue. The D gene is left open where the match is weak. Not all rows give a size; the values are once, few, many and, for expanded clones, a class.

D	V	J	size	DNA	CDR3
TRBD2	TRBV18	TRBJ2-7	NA	TGTGCCAGCTCACCACCGGGACTAGCGCCATACGAGCAGTACTTC	CASSPPGLAPYEQYF
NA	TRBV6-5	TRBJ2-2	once	TGTGCCAGCTCTCGAGGCCCGCCCGGGGAGCTGTTTTTT	CASSRGPPGELFF
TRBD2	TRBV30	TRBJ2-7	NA	TGTGCCTGGAGTCTCCGGTGGAGCGGGGGTGGCCACGAGCAGTACTTC	CAWSLRWSGGGHEQYF
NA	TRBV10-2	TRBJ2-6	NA	TGCGCCAGCAGTCCAGGGGGGCCTGGGGCCAACGTCCTGACTTTC	CASSPGGPGANVLTF
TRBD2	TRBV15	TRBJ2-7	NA	TGTGCCACCAGCAAAGACGAACCGGGACTAGAAGCCTACGAGCAGTACTTC	CATSKDEPGLEAYEQYF
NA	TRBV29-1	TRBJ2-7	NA	TGCAGCGTTGAACAGGGGGGGTACGAGCAGTACTTC	CSVEQGGYEQYF
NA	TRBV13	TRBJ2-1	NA	TGTGCCAGCAGCTCGGGGACGAGCACCTACAATGAGCAGTTCTTC	CASSSGTSTYNEQFF
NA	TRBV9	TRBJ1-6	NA	TGTGCCAGCAGCGGGAGCTCCTATAATTCACCCCTCCACTTT	CASSGSSYNSPLHF
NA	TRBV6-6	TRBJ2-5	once	TGTGCCAGCAGGTTTCAGGGGTGGCGAGAGACCCAGTACTTC	CASRFQGWRETQYF
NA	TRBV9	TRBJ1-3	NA	TGTGCCAGCAGCGGGGAAGGTTTCTCTGGAAACACCATATATTTT	CASSGEGFSGNTIYF
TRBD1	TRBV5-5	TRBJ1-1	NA	TGTGCCAGCACGCGGACAGGGCTTAGGAACACTGAAGCTTTCTTT	CASTRTGLRNTEAFF
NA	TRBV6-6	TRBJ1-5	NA	TGTGCCAGCAGTAGCAGGTTGGGTTTTCAGCCCCAGCATTTT	CASSSRLGFQPQHF
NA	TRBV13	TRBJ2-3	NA	TGTGCCAGCAGCTTTTGGGAGCCGGATACGCAGTATTTT	CASSFWEPDTQYF
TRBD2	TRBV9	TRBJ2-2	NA	TGTGCCAGCAGCGTAAGGAGCGGGAGGAACACCGGGGAGCTGTTTTTT	CASSVRSGRNTGELFF
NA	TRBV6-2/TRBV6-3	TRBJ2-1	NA	TGTGCCAGCAGCCAGGAGGAGTACAATGAGCAGTTCTTC	CASSQEEYNEQFF
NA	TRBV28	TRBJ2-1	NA	TGTGCCAGCAGTCCCCCGTGGAACAATGAGCAGTTCTTC	CASSPPWNNEQFF
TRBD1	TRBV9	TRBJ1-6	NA	TGTGCCAGCAGCGTAGGGGACAGGGGGGGATCACCCCTCCACTTT	CASSVGDRGGSPLHF